Below, 19 T cell receptor beta chains from the same sample are listed, as sequenced in a study of blood T cell repertoires in COVID-19. Here immunoSEQ multiplex PCR was the method, and the copy in TCRdb shows in-frame clones only, minus some. The sample holds fewer than 300,000 clones, 75% to 90% seen once. What was sequenced was PBMCs or T cells enriched from blood (not recorded which). These receptors were taken from a woman aged 45-59 years who had recovered from COVID-19.

V and J are TRBV18 and TRBJ2-5, with TRBD1 matching 7 bases. The V and J ends lost 5 bases and 0 bases, in that order; junction bases with no gene match: 6. The germline V gene encodes CDR1 KGHSH and CDR2 LQKENI. There are 15 residues in the CDR3. The CDR3 nucleotides are TGTGCCAGCTCAATATTTCAGGGGGACCAAGAGACCCAGTACTTC. It codes for CASSIFQGDQETQYF.

The chain links TRBV7-3 to TRBJ1-1; 7 bases match TRBD1. The CDR3 has 17 residues. The germline gives CDR1 SGHTA, CDR2 FQGTGA. Unmatched junction bases numbered 13, after V lost 6 bases and J lost 0 bases. Written as DNA, the CDR3 is TGTGCCAGCAGGTCTTCCGGGACAGCCTTCATGAACACTGAAGCTTTCTTT. This codes for CASRSSGTAFMNTEAFF.

This clone was observed a single time. The J gene is TRBJ1-6, the V gene TRBV5-5; D not resolved. Looked up from germline, CDR1 is SGHKS and CDR2 is YYEKEE (reference sequence). Trimming took off 0 bases at V and 5 bases at J, with 9 bases between the two ends. The CDR3 has 15 amino acids. This chain's CDR3 is CASSLGPRDNSPLHF. The CDR3 nucleotides read TGTGCCAGCAGCTTGGGTCCACGGGATAATTCACCCCTCCACTTT.

The genes are TRBV30 and TRBJ2-7; 7 positions match TRBD2. Trimming cost V 4 bases and J 1 base; bases outside gene matches: 7. There are 14 residues in the CDR3. Germline values: CDR1 GTSNPN, CDR2 SVGIG (reference sequence). The CDR3 loop is CAWTRTSQSYEQYF. CDR3 in DNA: TGTGCCTGGACGCGGACTAGTCAATCCTACGAGCAGTACTTC.

The V call is TRBV5-6, the J call TRBJ2-3; D possibly corresponds to TRBD1 (6 bases). V dropped 0 bases and J dropped 6 bases, with 14 bases sitting between them. From germline, CDR1 is SGHDT and CDR2 YYEEEE. This CDR3 is built from 15 residues. The CDR3 protein is CASSLAEGGIDTQYF. The CDR3 DNA reads TGTGCCAGCAGCTTGGCCGAAGGGGGTATTGATACGCAGTATTTT.

The rearrangement links TRBV5-4 to TRBJ2-5; 10 positions match TRBD1. CDR3 length: 14 amino acids. Germline loops: CDR1 SGHNT, CDR2 YYREEE (reference sequence). Unmatched junction bases numbered 2, after V lost 5 bases and J lost 1 base. The CDR3 loop is CASSRDRGQETQYF. The DNA of the CDR3 is TGTGCCAGCAGTCGGGACAGGGGCCAAGAGACCCAGTACTTC.

A remark on this clone: It is likely a read error: a sequence one base away is far more abundant. The V call is TRBV5-8, the J call TRBJ2-2; 7 nucleotides line up with TRBD1. V lost 2 bases, J lost 3 bases, and 4 bases stayed unmatched. The CDR3 runs to 15 residues. The germline V gene encodes CDR1 SGHTS and CDR2 YDEGEE. The CDR3 nucleotides are TGTGCCAGCAGCTTCGTTCAGGGGGACACCGGGGAGCTGTTTTTT. It translates to CASSFVQGDTGELFF.

The chain employs TRBV7-2 and TRBJ1-1; no clear D gene. The CDR3 runs to 13 residues. Germline CDR1 reads SGHTA; CDR2 reads FQGNSA. Trimming removed 5 bases from V and 1 base from J, with 8 bases in between. The CDR3 DNA follows: TGTGCCAGCAGCCACACAAAGAACACTGAAGCTTTCTTT. This translates into CASSHTKNTEAFF.

The rearrangement uses TRBV9 and TRBJ2-1; 7 bases are shared with TRBD1. This CDR3 spans 14 amino acids. V shed 4 bases and J 1 base; nucleotides not matched to a gene: 2. CDR1 is SGDLS, CDR2 YYNGEE, per germline. The CDR3 bases are TGTGCCAGCAGCCCCAGGGGGTCCTACAATGAGCAGTTCTTC. Its translation is CASSPRGSYNEQFF. The full variable domain, completed using reference TRBV9 and TRBJ2-1, is DSGVTQTPKHLITATGQRVTLRCSPRSGDLSVYWYQQSLDQGLQFLIQYYNGEERAKGNILERFSAQQFPDLHSELNLSSLELGDSALYFCASSPRGSYNEQFFGPGTRLTVL.

The genes are TRBV18 and TRBJ2-7; unclear D gene. Looked up from germline, CDR1 is KGHSH and CDR2 is LQKENI. Trimming cost V 0 bases and J 0 bases, with 6 bases left between them. This CDR3 comprises 14 residues. The CDR3 protein is CASSPPSSSYEQYF. The CDR3 DNA reads as TGTGCCAGCTCACCACCGTCCAGCTCCTACGAGCAGTACTTC.

This sequence joins TRBV30 and TRBJ1-2; 7 bases agree with TRBD1. CDR3 length: 13 residues. From germline, CDR1 is GTSNPN and CDR2 SVGIG (reference sequence). V lost 5 bases, J lost 3 bases, and 6 bases stayed unmatched. In DNA form, the CDR3 reads TGTGCCTGGGAGGGGGCAATGGACTATGGCTACACCTTC. Residues: CAWEGAMDYGYTF. Together with reference TRBV30 and TRBJ1-2, the CDR3 gives the full variable domain: SQTIHQWPATLVQPVGSPLSLECTVEGTSNPNLYWYRQAAGRGLQLLFYSVGIGQISSEVPQNLSASRPQDRQFILSSKKLLLSDSGFYLCAWEGAMDYGYTFGSGTRLTVV.

This clone was found once. This chain joins TRBV4-3 and TRBJ1-2; D ambiguous. This CDR3 region has 13 residues. Deletions cut 5 bases from V and 5 bases from J, with 12 bases between. Germline V gene data show CDR1 as LGHNA and CDR2 as YSLEER. This CDR3 reads CASSVQRNYGYTF. The CDR3 bases are TGCGCCAGCAGCGTCCAGCGGAATTATGGCTACACCTTC.

This clone appeared a single time. The J gene is TRBJ2-7, the V gene TRBV30; possibly TRBD1 for D (6 bases). Trimming stripped 8 bases from V and 3 bases from J, with 23 bases between. This CDR3 comprises 15 residues. CDR1 and CDR2 from the germline V gene are GTSNPN and SVGIG (reference sequence). CDR3 in DNA: TGTGCCGGGGCAAGGACAGACGATTTTATCTACGAGCAGTACTTC. The encoded protein is CAGARTDDFIYEQYF.

Only a few counts were recorded for this clone. The V gene is TRBV2, the J gene TRBJ1-1; 11 nucleotides align to TRBD1. With V trimmed by 4 bases and J by 10 bases, 11 bases remained unmatched. The CDR3 covers 15 residues. CDR1 and CDR2 from the germline V gene are SNHLY and FYNNEI. The CDR3 DNA reads TGTGCCAGCAGTGCCGGGACAGGGGGTTATTCGGGAGCTTTCTTT. Its translation is CASSAGTGGYSGAFF.

This sequence joins TRBV5-1 and TRBJ1-2; TRBD1 agrees at 10 bases. The CDR3 is 15 amino acids. The germline V gene encodes CDR1 SGHRS and CDR2 YFSETQ. The junction had 4 bases not matched to a gene; V was cut back by 3 bases and J by 2 bases. CDR3: CASSSTGQGNYGYTF. The CDR3 DNA sequence: TGCGCCAGCAGCTCGACGGGACAGGGGAACTATGGCTACACCTTC.

The genes are TRBV6-5 and TRBJ1-2; D is uncertain. Trimming took 4 bases from V and 8 from J, leaving 8 bases between them. This CDR3 has 11 residues. Germline V gene data show CDR1 as MNHEY and CDR2 as SVGAGI. The CDR3 DNA follows: TGTGCCAGCAGTTCCCCCAAAGGCTACACCTTC. Translating gives CASSSPKGYTF.

The chain couples TRBV28 to TRBJ1-5, with 8 bases that match TRBD1. Germline trimming cut 6 bases from V and 2 bases from J; bases unmatched to any gene: 6. The CDR3 contains 15 residues. In germline, CDR1 is MDHEN, CDR2 SYDVKM. In DNA, the CDR3 is TGTGCCAGCAGCTTCCCAGGGGGCGGCAATCAGCCCCAGCATTTT. Its protein product is CASSFPGGGNQPQHF. Looking up the rest from reference TRBV28 and TRBJ1-5 gives the full variable domain: DVKVTQSSRYLVKRTGEKVFLECVQDMDHENMFWYRQDPGLGLRLIYFSYDVKMKEKGDIPEGYSVSREKKERFSLILESASTNQTSMYLCASSFPGGGNQPQHFGDGTRLSIL.

The chain uses TRBV2 and TRBJ2-7; TRBD2 is a possible D gene (7 bases). This CDR3 is built from 14 residues. Germline-derived CDR1 and CDR2 are SNHLY and FYNNEI. V was pared by 8 bases and J by 2 bases, with 16 bases between. CDR3 sequence reads: CASSGGGSPYEQYF. CDR3 coding DNA: TGTGCCAGCTCCGGGGGCGGGAGCCCCTACGAGCAGTACTTC.

The CDR3 sequence: CASEWVAGNQPQHF. The CDR3 DNA is TGTGCCAGCGAATGGGTCGCGGGCAATCAGCCCCAGCATTTT. J is TRBJ1-5 and V is TRBV28; D gene unclear. Germline CDR1 reads MDHEN; CDR2 reads SYDVKM. V was clipped by 8 bases and J by 2 bases, with 13 bases between them. This CDR3 contains 14 residues.